These 4 T cell receptor beta chains were sequenced from one sample in a study of blood T cell repertoires in COVID-19. Profiling relied on immunoSEQ multiplex PCR, and the TCRdb table lists in-frame clones only, not all of them. Among about 19,000 clones listed, over 80% were seen once. The sample taken for sequencing was peripheral blood. Receptor source: a human donor in a cohort sampled during active COVID-19. The donor label of this sample is uncertain.

The chain recombines TRBV5-1 with TRBJ2-3; 12 bases are shared with TRBD2. Germline lookup yields CDR1 SGHRS and CDR2 YFSETQ. After removal of 4 bases from V and 3 bases from J, the junction contained 9 bases not matched to a gene. The CDR3 runs to 17 residues. The CDR3: CASSPLAGGVGTDTQYF. Written as DNA, the CDR3 is TGCGCCAGCAGCCCTCTAGCGGGAGGGGTTGGTACAGATACGCAGTATTTT.

This chain links TRBV6-1 with TRBJ2-1; 12 bases match TRBD2. There are 16 residues in the CDR3. Germline V lookup: CDR1 MNHNS, CDR2 SASEGT. After removal of 2 bases from V and 8 bases from J, the junction contained 7 bases not matched to a gene. The CDR3 DNA sequence: TGTGCCAGCAGTGAACGGAGACTAGCGGGAGTTGATGAGCAGTTCTTC. Protein: CASSERRLAGVDEQFF.

The chain employs TRBV3-1 (or the pseudogene TRBV3-2) and TRBJ2-4, with 11 bases lining up with TRBD2. With V trimmed by 4 bases and J by 0 bases, 5 bases remained unmatched. The CDR3 extends over 17 amino acids. Per germline, CDR1 LGHDT and CDR2 YNNKEL (reference sequence). CDR3 nucleotide sequence: TGTGCCAGCAGCCCGGGACTAGCGGCCTTAGCCAAAAACATTCAGTACTTC. It codes for CASSPGLAALAKNIQYF.

The V and J genes are TRBV19 and TRBJ2-2; 7 bases are shared with TRBD2. The CDR3 is made up of 15 amino acids. J lost 6 bases, V lost 6 bases, and 10 bases had no gene match. Looked up from germline, CDR1 is LNHDA and CDR2 is SQIVND (reference sequence). The CDR3 here is CASRAGGGRAGELFF. In DNA, the CDR3 is TGTGCCAGTAGGGCAGGAGGAGGGAGGGCCGGGGAGCTGTTTTTT.